The rows below give T cell receptor beta chains drawn from one sample of a study of T cells in tuberculosis. Only in-frame clones appear in the TCRdb table, and some are missing; sequencing was by immunoSEQ multiplex PCR. The data contain 25,000 to 35,000 clones, 85% to 95% of them seen just once; the ten biggest clones take up over 4.5%. Source material: PBMCs. The receptor set was obtained from a donor between 10 and 29 years old with latent tuberculosis or without tuberculosis infection. Each CDR3 is given with its conserved first and last residue. Fields, in order: J gene, V gene, CDR3 protein.

>TRBJ1-5|TRBV5-6
CASSLTDRLDQPQHF
>TRBJ2-7|TRBV29-1
CSVEDYLYEQYF
>TRBJ2-2|TRBV28
CASSLWTGGRTGELFF
>TRBJ2-1|TRBV13
CASSSGLYNEQFF
>TRBJ2-7|TRBV28
CASSSWTGGADEQYF
>TRBJ2-7|TRBV18
CASSPGQREGDREEQYF
>TRBJ2-1|TRBV5-1
CASSLTGGPRNEQFF
>TRBJ2-1|TRBV6-1
CASNLGQGVDEQFF
>TRBJ2-7|TRBV7-9
CASSDRDRTYEQYF
>TRBJ2-7|TRBV4-2
CASSLERETTYEQYF
>TRBJ1-4|TRBV19
CASIGRFDSTNEKLFF
>TRBJ2-2|TRBV7-9
CASSSILAGVRTGELFF
>TRBJ2-3|TRBV29-1
CSVGTSGADTQYF
>TRBJ2-1|TRBV7-2
CASSLKGGSGYNEQFF
>TRBJ2-3|TRBV6-5
CASSLQGFSTDTQYF
>TRBJ2-3|TRBV2
CASSDLDTQYF
>TRBJ1-6|TRBV6-5
CASSRTGVNNSPLHF
>TRBJ2-7|TRBV6-1
CASSGRVAGGSYEQYF
>TRBJ2-3|TRBV15
CATGLAGVGDTQYF